Below, one T cell receptor (beta chain) is given with its context. The antigen remains undetermined. These data come from a study of cytomegalovirus exposure and HLA in healthy donors. Overall study context: Among about 179 million T cells, an earlier analysis found roughly 100 million unique TCR beta sequences. Study-wide results and limits: 150 or so TCR beta chains were listed as cytomegalovirus-associated. A further, later analysis showed that HLA-associated TCR beta chains (compared with equally common others) were more clonally expanded. Donor immune exposure was known only as CMV serostatus.

PCR was performed using 60 Vbeta and 13 Jbeta primers. TCRdb's table, derived via immunoSEQ multiplex PCR, lists solely in-frame clones and lacks some. The sample includes about 170,000 clones, roughly 84% seen only once; the top ten take 2% to 2.5%. The CDR3 is 14 amino acids. J was trimmed by 1 base and V by 6 bases; bases with no gene match: 4. The germline V gene encodes CDR1 SNHLY and CDR2 FYNNEI. The TCR originated in a man aged 18 to 30 in good health and CMV-seropositive. The chain couples TRBV2 to TRBJ1-1; 8 bases map to TRBD1. Sequenced: PBMCs. This CDR3 reads CASRGTGSNTEAFF. The CDR3 region has the DNA TGTGCCAGCAGGGGGACAGGATCGAACACTGAAGCTTTCTTT.